This T cell receptor beta chain was profiled in a study of T cells in Graves' hyperthyroidism and ophthalmopathy. With 5 bases removed from V and 6 bases from J, the gap between germline ends came to 9 bases. The CDR3 sequence is 12 residues long. CDR1 and CDR2 from the germline V gene are MNHEY and SMNVEV (reference sequence). Researchers took RNA transcripts and amplified the TCR beta CDR3 regions from them. The HTBI primer set drove a first-round RT-PCR of the TCR CDR3. MiXCR was run by TCRdb on the multiplex PCR reads, yielding one entry per CDR3 protein. The table shows over 250,000 distinct CDR3 sequences, with about 17% occurring only once.

The chain links TRBV27 to TRBJ2-3; D remains unclear. The TCR comes from a woman aged 55-75 years with Graves' ophthalmopathy. Material: blood. The CDR3: CASSMTHDTQYF. The CDR3 region has the DNA TGTGCCAGCAGTATGACACACGATACGCAGTATTTT.